These T cell receptor beta chains were read from a single sample in a study of T-cell memory formation after mild COVID-19. TCRdb ran MiXCR on the 5' RACE reads and lists one entry per CDR3 protein. Seen here are some 290,000 distinct CDR3 sequences, 15% to 20% observed once, and the top ten hold roughly 25%. The sample was PBMCs or a T cell subset sorted from them (not recorded which). The receptors here all came from a man between 18 and 35 years old who had mild COVID-19 (a few samples of this study predate the infection). Cell type and time point are not known. Both conserved end residues are part of each CDR3. A D gene is named only where the DNA matches it firmly. Clone size is stated in some rows and not others, as once, few, many or a class when expanded.

J gene,clone size,V gene,CDR3 length,D gene,CDR3 protein,CDR3 DNA
TRBJ2-2,-,TRBV19,15,-,CASNQRDFVTGELFF,TGTGCCAGTAATCAAAGGGACTTTGTCACCGGGGAGCTGTTTTTT
TRBJ1-2,few,TRBV9,13,-,CASRGGAGDGYTF,TGTGCCTCCCGGGGAGGGGCCGGGGATGGCTACACCTTC
TRBJ2-3,-,TRBV7-9,16,TRBD2,CASSLEASGTPDTQYF,TGTGCCAGCAGCTTAGAGGCTAGCGGGACTCCAGATACGCAGTATTTT
TRBJ2-3,few,TRBV7-8,17,TRBD2,CASSPPGGALRQMRQYF,TGTGCCAGCAGCCCGCCGGGAGGGGCCCTACGACAGATGAGGCAGTATTTT
TRBJ1-2,-,TRBV5-1,17,-,CASSLERSGVVNYGYTF,TGCGCCAGCAGCTTGGAGCGGTCGGGAGTAGTAAACTATGGCTACACCTTC
TRBJ1-1,few,TRBV20-1,13,TRBD1,CSVTTGRGPEAFF,TGCAGTGTTACGACAGGGAGGGGACCTGAAGCTTTCTTT
TRBJ1-2,few,TRBV15,15,-,CATSRDEGVSNGYTF,TGTGCCACCAGCAGAGATGAGGGGGTTTCCAATGGCTACACCTTC
TRBJ2-5,many,TRBV29-1,14,TRBD2,CSVESGGVPETQYF,TGCAGCGTTGAAAGCGGGGGCGTCCCAGAGACCCAGTACTTC
TRBJ1-6,few,TRBV5-1,15,TRBD1,CASSLARQGGSPLHF,TGCGCCAGCAGCTTGGCGCGACAGGGTGGTTCACCCCTCCACTTT
TRBJ1-5,-,TRBV6-2/TRBV6-3,13,-,CASGSQLDQPQHF,TGTGCCAGCGGGTCCCAGCTGGATCAGCCCCAGCATTTT
TRBJ1-1,-,TRBV5-1,15,-,CASYVNLGGNTEVFF,TGCGCCAGCTATGTTAATCTTGGGGGGAACACTGAAGTTTTCTTT
TRBJ1-6,-,TRBV6-6,16,TRBD1,CASRRGQGFYDSPLHF,TGTGCCAGCAGGAGGGGACAGGGGTTTTACGACTCACCCCTCCACTTT
TRBJ2-1,few,TRBV12-3/TRBV12-4,13,-,CASSLGTGNEQFF,TGTGCCAGCAGTCTGGGGACTGGCAATGAGCAGTTCTTC
TRBJ2-1,many,TRBV12-3/TRBV12-4,14,-,CATLRNGAYNEQFF,TGTGCCACCTTACGAAACGGGGCCTACAATGAGCAGTTCTTC
TRBJ1-2,-,TRBV4-3,15,-,CASSQDRGAGDGYTF,TGCGCCAGCAGCCAAGATCGGGGGGCGGGGGATGGCTACACCTTC
TRBJ2-4,-,TRBV12-3/TRBV12-4,15,-,CASSNPGTLKNIQYF,TGTGCCAGCAGCAACCCCGGGACTCTCAAAAACATTCAGTACTTC
TRBJ1-5,-,TRBV29-1,13,-,CSVQGVGNQPQHF,TGCAGCGTCCAAGGGGTAGGCAATCAGCCCCAGCATTTT
TRBJ2-3,-,TRBV5-1,14,TRBD2,CASSYPSGADTQYF,TGCGCCAGCAGCTACCCTAGCGGTGCAGATACGCAGTATTTT
TRBJ2-5,-,TRBV7-2,13,-,CASRGPIQETQYF,TGTGCCAGCAGGGGACCTATCCAAGAGACCCAGTACTTC
TRBJ1-6,-,TRBV7-9,14,TRBD1,CASSSGTGNSPLHF,TGTGCCAGCAGTTCCGGGACAGGAAATTCACCCCTCCACTTT
TRBJ2-3,many,TRBV5-1,12,-,CASRVGADTQYF,TGCGCCAGCAGGGTGGGCGCAGATACGCAGTATTTT
TRBJ2-1,-,TRBV12-3/TRBV12-4,14,-,CASSLSLAVYEQFF,TGTGCCAGCAGTTTGTCACTAGCTGTATATGAGCAGTTCTTC
TRBJ2-5,few,TRBV4-3,14,-,CASSQDTSRETQYF,TGCGCCAGCAGCCAAGATACTAGCAGGGAGACCCAGTACTTC
TRBJ2-5,-,TRBV6-1,15,-,CASSEMRVGGETQYF,TGTGCCAGCAGTGAAATGAGGGTAGGGGGAGAGACCCAGTACTTC
TRBJ1-5,few,TRBV5-1,15,-,CASSLGIYSNQPQHF,TGCGCCAGCAGCTTGGGTATCTATAGCAATCAGCCCCAGCATTTT
TRBJ1-1,-,TRBV5-1,15,TRBD1,CASRIPGQGNTEAFF,TGCGCCAGCCGAATTCCAGGACAGGGCAACACTGAAGCTTTCTTT